This TCR beta chain is from a study of identical twins. A universal primer binding site was introduced by template switching. The final cDNA contained unique molecular identifiers. TCRdb processed the 5' RACE reads anew with MiXCR; each CDR3 protein has one entry. The table lists roughly 200,000 distinct CDR3 sequences, roughly 15% of them singletons. The study's findings and limits: Invariant populations such as MAIT and iNKT cells could partly muddle zero-insertion analyses.

V was pared by 3 bases and J by 5 bases, with 16 bases between. The V gene's germline CDR1 is DFQATT and CDR2 SNEGSKA (reference sequence). The CDR3 covers 14 residues. A word on this clonotype: Its antigen is not identified.

The same data also contributed to another study, on T cells expressing NK-cell markers.

V is TRBV20-1 and J is TRBJ2-5, with D tentatively TRBD1 or TRBD2 (6 bases each). The source of this sequence is a woman aged 18-29 years in good health. The sequencing input was CD8+ T cells sorted from blood. The CDR3: CSASPPRGAETQYF. DNA for the CDR3: TGCAGTGCTAGCCCACCTAGGGGGGCGGAGACCCAGTACTTC.